A selection of T cell receptor beta chains follows, all from one sample in a study of T cells in Graves' hyperthyroidism and ophthalmopathy. MiXCR, run by TCRdb on the multiplex PCR reads, gives a single entry per CDR3 protein. The sample records 370,000 or so distinct CDR3 sequences, approximately 12% being singletons. Sequenced material: blood. These receptor sequences come from a young man with Graves' hyperthyroidism that later progressed to Graves' ophthalmopathy. Each CDR3 is given with its conserved first and last residue. The order of the fields is CDR3 length, D gene, clone size, V gene, J gene, CDR3 DNA, CDR3 protein. D genes are given only for firm matches. Rows may omit the clone size; those that give it use once, few, many or a size class.

cdr3_length: 12
d_call: NA
clone_size: few
v_call: TRBV19
j_call: TRBJ1-1
cdr3_nt: TGTGCAGGTGCGGGGGTGAACACTGAAGCTTTCTTT
cdr3_aa: CAGAGVNTEAFF

cdr3_length: 15
d_call: NA
clone_size: NA
v_call: TRBV12-3/TRBV12-4
j_call: TRBJ2-2
cdr3_nt: TGTGCCAGCACCATTGGGGGACAGAACACCGGGGAGCTGTTTTTT
cdr3_aa: CASTIGGQNTGELFF

cdr3_length: 14
d_call: NA
clone_size: NA
v_call: TRBV5-6
j_call: TRBJ1-6
cdr3_nt: TGTGCCAGCAGCTTGATGGGGGTTGGTTCACCCCTCCACTTT
cdr3_aa: CASSLMGVGSPLHF

cdr3_length: 14
d_call: NA
clone_size: few
v_call: TRBV12-3/TRBV12-4
j_call: TRBJ2-7
cdr3_nt: TGTGCCAGCAGTCCGCGGGACGGCTCCTACGAGCAGCACTTC
cdr3_aa: CASSPRDGSYEQHF

cdr3_length: 15
d_call: TRBD1
clone_size: NA
v_call: TRBV27
j_call: TRBJ1-2
cdr3_nt: TGTGCCAGCACCCCGGGACAGGGGCTCGGTTGGGGCTACACCTTC
cdr3_aa: CASTPGQGLGWGYTF

cdr3_length: 15
d_call: NA
clone_size: NA
v_call: TRBV9
j_call: TRBJ1-6
cdr3_nt: TGTGCCAGCAGCCCGGAGAAGATACATAATTCACCCCTCCACTTT
cdr3_aa: CASSPEKIHNSPLHF

cdr3_length: 15
d_call: NA
clone_size: many
v_call: TRBV28
j_call: TRBJ2-3
cdr3_nt: TGTGCCAGCAGTTCACAGGACGGAAACACAGATACGCAGTATTTT
cdr3_aa: CASSSQDGNTDTQYF

cdr3_length: 13
d_call: NA
clone_size: many
v_call: TRBV12-3/TRBV12-4
j_call: TRBJ1-1
cdr3_nt: TGTGCCAGCAGTCCGCAGATGAACACTGAAGCTTTCTTT
cdr3_aa: CASSPQMNTEAFF

cdr3_length: 19
d_call: TRBD1
clone_size: NA
v_call: TRBV28
j_call: TRBJ1-5
cdr3_nt: TGTGCCAGCAGAAACCGACAGGGGGTAATTTTTTCTGGGAATCAGCCCCAGCATTTT
cdr3_aa: CASRNRQGVIFSGNQPQHF

cdr3_length: 12
d_call: TRBD2
clone_size: NA
v_call: TRBV28
j_call: TRBJ2-5
cdr3_nt: TGTGCCGTAGCGGGGCGCAGGGAGACCCAGTACTTC
cdr3_aa: CAVAGRRETQYF

cdr3_length: 15
d_call: NA
clone_size: many
v_call: TRBV7-2
j_call: TRBJ1-5
cdr3_nt: TGTGCCAGCAGCTTAGGCCCCTATAGCAATCAGCCCCAGCATTTT
cdr3_aa: CASSLGPYSNQPQHF

cdr3_length: 15
d_call: NA
clone_size: few
v_call: TRBV6-1
j_call: TRBJ2-7
cdr3_nt: TGTGCCAGCAGTGAAGATCTAACCCTATCCTACGAGCAGTACTTC
cdr3_aa: CASSEDLTLSYEQYF

cdr3_length: 12
d_call: TRBD1
clone_size: few
v_call: TRBV20-1
j_call: TRBJ2-5
cdr3_nt: TGCAGTGGTTCCCGGGACAGGGGACTAGGGTACTTC
cdr3_aa: CSGSRDRGLGYF

cdr3_length: 15
d_call: NA
clone_size: many
v_call: TRBV24-1
j_call: TRBJ2-2
cdr3_nt: TGTGCCACCAGTGATTTGGCCAGGGACACCGGGGAGCTGTTTTTT
cdr3_aa: CATSDLARDTGELFF

cdr3_length: 12
d_call: NA
clone_size: many
v_call: TRBV7-8
j_call: TRBJ1-1
cdr3_nt: TGTGCCAGCAGCTTAGAGGGAAGAAGGGCTTTCTTT
cdr3_aa: CASSLEGRRAFF

cdr3_length: 14
d_call: NA
clone_size: many
v_call: TRBV7-9
j_call: TRBJ1-1
cdr3_nt: TGCGCCAGCAGCTTGGCTCTAGTGAACACTGAAGCTTTCTTT
cdr3_aa: CASSLALVNTEAFF

cdr3_length: 16
d_call: TRBD1
clone_size: NA
v_call: TRBV6-1
j_call: TRBJ2-2
cdr3_nt: TGTGCCAGCAGTGTGCGCACAGGGGTTTCCACCGGGGAGCTGTTTTTT
cdr3_aa: CASSVRTGVSTGELFF

cdr3_length: 16
d_call: NA
clone_size: NA
v_call: TRBV15
j_call: TRBJ2-1
cdr3_nt: TGTGCCACCAGCGGCGACACAAGGAAATCCTACAATGAGCAGTTCTTC
cdr3_aa: CATSGDTRKSYNEQFF

cdr3_length: 14
d_call: TRBD1
clone_size: many
v_call: TRBV20-1
j_call: TRBJ2-5
cdr3_nt: TGCAGTGCCCCCAGGACAGGGGGTGTAGAGACCCAGTACTTC
cdr3_aa: CSAPRTGGVETQYF

cdr3_length: 14
d_call: TRBD1
clone_size: few
v_call: TRBV18
j_call: TRBJ1-1
cdr3_nt: TGTGCCAGCTCTTTCGATGGGACAGTGACTGAAGCTTTCTTT
cdr3_aa: CASSFDGTVTEAFF

cdr3_length: 16
d_call: NA
clone_size: NA
v_call: TRBV7-2
j_call: TRBJ1-5
cdr3_nt: TGTGCCAGCAGCTTAGAGCCCCGAAGAGTCGATCAGCCCCAGCATTTT
cdr3_aa: CASSLEPRRVDQPQHF

cdr3_length: 15
d_call: TRBD2
clone_size: NA
v_call: TRBV20-1
j_call: TRBJ2-5
cdr3_nt: TGCAGTGCTAGGGGGCTAGCGGGGGGGCCGGTGACCCAGTACTTC
cdr3_aa: CSARGLAGGPVTQYF

cdr3_length: 16
d_call: NA
clone_size: NA
v_call: TRBV6-1
j_call: TRBJ2-3
cdr3_nt: TGTGCCAGCAGTGCATACAGGGGAGGAAGGACAGATACGCAGTATTTT
cdr3_aa: CASSAYRGGRTDTQYF

cdr3_length: 13
d_call: NA
clone_size: many
v_call: TRBV7-9
j_call: TRBJ2-7
cdr3_nt: TGTGCCAGCAGCTTAGGGGCATTTTACGAGCAGTACTTC
cdr3_aa: CASSLGAFYEQYF

cdr3_length: 13
d_call: NA
clone_size: NA
v_call: TRBV25-1
j_call: TRBJ2-5
cdr3_nt: TGTGCCAGCAGCGGTGGGGGAACCGAGACCCAGTACTTC
cdr3_aa: CASSGGGTETQYF

cdr3_length: 14
d_call: NA
clone_size: many
v_call: TRBV20-1
j_call: TRBJ1-2
cdr3_nt: TGCAGTGCTGGGGGGGCGGGGGACCTCTATGGCTACACCTTC
cdr3_aa: CSAGGAGDLYGYTF

cdr3_length: 13
d_call: TRBD1
clone_size: many
v_call: TRBV7-7
j_call: TRBJ2-1
cdr3_nt: TGTGCTAGCAGCTTAGACAGGGGTTATGAGCAGTTCTTC
cdr3_aa: CASSLDRGYEQFF

cdr3_length: 14
d_call: TRBD2
clone_size: few
v_call: TRBV20-1
j_call: TRBJ2-7
cdr3_nt: TGCAGTGCTAGCTCCCTAGCGGGTGACTACGAGCAGTACTTC
cdr3_aa: CSASSLAGDYEQYF

cdr3_length: 14
d_call: NA
clone_size: many
v_call: TRBV11-2
j_call: TRBJ2-7
cdr3_nt: TGTGCCAGCAGCTTGGAGGGGATTAACTACGAGCAGTACTTC
cdr3_aa: CASSLEGINYEQYF

cdr3_length: 16
d_call: TRBD1
clone_size: NA
v_call: TRBV14
j_call: TRBJ1-6
cdr3_nt: TGTGCCAGCAGCCAAGATTGGGACAGATTAAATTCACCCCTCCACTTT
cdr3_aa: CASSQDWDRLNSPLHF

cdr3_length: 15
d_call: NA
clone_size: NA
v_call: TRBV27
j_call: TRBJ2-3
cdr3_nt: TGTGCCAGCAGTTTATCTGACGCACAAACAGATACGCAGTATTTT
cdr3_aa: CASSLSDAQTDTQYF

cdr3_length: 14
d_call: NA
clone_size: many
v_call: TRBV6-5
j_call: TRBJ1-2
cdr3_nt: TGTGCCAGCAGTTACTCGTGGAGGTTGGATGGCTACACCTTC
cdr3_aa: CASSYSWRLDGYTF

cdr3_length: 14
d_call: NA
clone_size: few
v_call: TRBV29-1
j_call: TRBJ2-5
cdr3_nt: TGCAGCGTTGAGTCGGTCAGGCACCAAGAGACCCAGTACTTC
cdr3_aa: CSVESVRHQETQYF

cdr3_length: 13
d_call: TRBD1
clone_size: NA
v_call: TRBV7-9
j_call: TRBJ2-5
cdr3_nt: TGTGCCAGCAGATCCGGACAGGGTGAGACCCAGTACTTC
cdr3_aa: CASRSGQGETQYF

cdr3_length: 15
d_call: TRBD1
clone_size: NA
v_call: TRBV7-9
j_call: TRBJ2-7
cdr3_nt: TGTGCCAGCAGCTTAAGCTCGGGACAGCACTACGAGCAGTACTTC
cdr3_aa: CASSLSSGQHYEQYF

cdr3_length: 14
d_call: NA
clone_size: few
v_call: TRBV19
j_call: TRBJ2-5
cdr3_nt: TGTGCCAGTAGTATTGGAGCGATTCAAGAGACCCAGTACTTC
cdr3_aa: CASSIGAIQETQYF

cdr3_length: 13
d_call: NA
clone_size: many
v_call: TRBV7-6
j_call: TRBJ1-1
cdr3_nt: TGTGCCAGCAGCTTAGAAGCTCTCGGTGAAGCTTTCTTT
cdr3_aa: CASSLEALGEAFF

cdr3_length: 14
d_call: TRBD1
clone_size: many
v_call: TRBV5-5
j_call: TRBJ1-1
cdr3_nt: TGTGCCAGCAGCTGGACAGGGGAGAACACTGAAGCTTTCTTT
cdr3_aa: CASSWTGENTEAFF

cdr3_length: 15
d_call: NA
clone_size: NA
v_call: TRBV4-1
j_call: TRBJ1-4
cdr3_nt: TGCGCCAGCAGCCCACTTTACCGGGACACAAAAAAACTGTTTTTT
cdr3_aa: CASSPLYRDTKKLFF

cdr3_length: 14
d_call: NA
clone_size: NA
v_call: TRBV7-9
j_call: TRBJ1-4
cdr3_nt: TGTGCCAGCTGTAGGACAGAAGCTAATGAAAAACTGTTTTTT
cdr3_aa: CASCRTEANEKLFF

cdr3_length: 15
d_call: NA
clone_size: NA
v_call: TRBV28
j_call: TRBJ1-2
cdr3_nt: TGTGCCAGCAGTTTAACAGGGCATCCCAACTATGGCTACACCTTC
cdr3_aa: CASSLTGHPNYGYTF

cdr3_length: 14
d_call: NA
clone_size: many
v_call: TRBV30
j_call: TRBJ1-5
cdr3_nt: TGTGCCTGGAGTATGGTAAGCGGCAATCAGCCCCAGCATTTT
cdr3_aa: CAWSMVSGNQPQHF

cdr3_length: 17
d_call: NA
clone_size: many
v_call: TRBV7-8
j_call: TRBJ2-1
cdr3_nt: TGTGCCAGCCTCCCTCGCGGTCAAAGCCCTGGGCTAGGTGAGCAGTTCTTC
cdr3_aa: CASLPRGQSPGLGEQFF

cdr3_length: 14
d_call: NA
clone_size: NA
v_call: TRBV5-1
j_call: TRBJ2-7
cdr3_nt: TGCGCCAGCAGCGCTGGGTGGGGTTCCTACGAGCAGTACTTC
cdr3_aa: CASSAGWGSYEQYF

cdr3_length: 14
d_call: NA
clone_size: NA
v_call: TRBV5-1
j_call: TRBJ2-5
cdr3_nt: TGCGCCAGCAGCCCTTTCAGGGTTGGGGAGACCCAGTACTTC
cdr3_aa: CASSPFRVGETQYF

cdr3_length: 14
d_call: NA
clone_size: many
v_call: TRBV6-1
j_call: TRBJ1-2
cdr3_nt: TGTGCCAGCAGTGACCCTCACTCTAACTATGGCTACACCTTC
cdr3_aa: CASSDPHSNYGYTF